What follows are 26 T cell receptor beta chains derived from one specimen sequenced in a study of cytomegalovirus exposure and HLA in healthy donors. 13 Jbeta primers and 60 Vbeta primers were used for the PCR. Sequencing was performed with immunoSEQ multiplex PCR; in TCRdb, only in-frame clones are kept and a portion is missing. The sample holds about 130,000 clones, about 80% seen once. Sequencing input: PBMCs. The receptor set was obtained from a man aged 25 to 45 in good health and CMV-seronegative.

Details on this clone: A read error may account for a junction end that differs from germline. This chain uses TRBV7-9 with TRBJ2-1; D remains unclear. The CDR3 has 12 residues. CDR1 and CDR2 from the germline V gene are SEHNR and FQNEAQ (reference sequence). The CDR3 is CSSSSVLSEQFF. The CDR3 DNA sequence: TGTTCCAGCAGCTCCGTTCTGTCCGAGCAGTTCTTC.

The genes are TRBV6-5 and TRBJ1-1; the D gene is possibly TRBD1 (6 bases). The V end lost 8 bases, the J end lost 3 bases, and 10 bases lay between the germline ends. Per the germline V gene, CDR1 is MNHEY and CDR2 is SVGAGI. This CDR3 has 12 amino acids. The DNA for the CDR3 is TGTGCCAGCTCCGGACAGCACACTGAAGCTTTCTTT. Protein product: CASSGQHTEAFF.

The rearrangement joins TRBV5-1 to TRBJ2-5; 8 positions agree with TRBD2. The CDR3 contains 15 residues. V trimming: 4 bases; J trimming: 1 base; junction bases outside the gene matches: 6. Germline V CDR1 and CDR2: SGHRS, YFSETQ. CDR3 amino acids: CASSLSGTSQETQYF. In nucleotides, the CDR3 is TGCGCCAGCAGCCTTAGCGGGACCTCCCAAGAGACCCAGTACTTC.

The genes are TRBV19 and TRBJ1-3; D not resolved. The CDR3 length is 15 residues. Trimming shortened V by 2 bases and J by 0 bases, and 8 bases separated the two germline ends. Germline CDR1 reads LNHDA; CDR2 reads SQIVND (reference sequence). CDR3 coding DNA: TGTGCCAGTAGTATAAACAGTTACTCTGGAAACACCATATATTTT. Its translation: CASSINSYSGNTIYF.

The chain has TRBV19 and TRBJ2-3; the D gene is possibly TRBD2 (5 bases). V lost 5 bases and J lost 0, with 12 bases in between. The germline V gene has CDR1 LNHDA and CDR2 SQIVND (reference sequence). This CDR3 is built from 15 residues. CDR3 in amino acids: CASSPDYSSTDTQYF. The CDR3 nucleotides read TGTGCCAGTAGTCCTGACTACTCTAGCACAGATACGCAGTATTTT. The full variable domain, rest sourced from reference TRBV19 and TRBJ2-3, is DGGITQSPKYLFRKEGQNVTLSCEQNLNHDAMYWYRQDPGQGLRLIYYSQIVNDFQKGDIAEGYSVSREKKESFPLTVTSAQKNPTAFYLCASSPDYSSTDTQYFGPGTRLTVL.

The rearrangement links TRBV27 to TRBJ1-2, with D maybe TRBD1 (5 bases). Germline-derived CDR1 and CDR2 are MNHEY and SMNVEV (reference sequence). This CDR3 spans 18 amino acids. V was shortened by 4 bases and J by 4 bases, with 25 bases between the two germline ends. The CDR3 DNA is TGTGCCAGCAGTTCAATCGGTCAGGGAGGGAACCCCCCCTATGGCTACACCTTC. It codes for CASSSIGQGGNPPYGYTF.

This chain joins TRBV5-4 and TRBJ2-3; 7 bases fit TRBD2. Losses at the gene ends were 2 bases for V and 4 bases for J; bases not matched to a gene: 7. The CDR3 contains 15 residues. Germline CDR1 and CDR2: SGHNT and YYREEE (reference sequence). Here the CDR3 reads CASSFQGGSADTQYF. CDR3 bases: TGTGCCAGCAGCTTTCAGGGAGGGAGCGCAGATACGCAGTATTTT.

This rearrangement joins TRBV15 to TRBJ1-2, with D maybe TRBD1 (6 bases). The germline V gene encodes CDR1 LNHNV and CDR2 YYDKDF (reference sequence). Trimming cost V 3 bases and J 6 bases, with 14 bases left between them. The CDR3 covers 14 residues. CDR3 amino acids: CATSRVQGTDGYTF. DNA for the CDR3: TGTGCCACCAGCAGGGTACAGGGTACGGATGGCTACACCTTC.

Only a few counts were recorded for this clone. The V call is TRBV28, the J call TRBJ1-1; D is uncertain. Germline V gene data show CDR1 as MDHEN and CDR2 as SYDVKM. Trimming stripped 2 bases from V and 4 bases from J, with 8 bases between. There are 13 residues in the CDR3. The CDR3 spells CASSLAYITEAFF. As DNA, the CDR3 is TGTGCCAGCAGTTTAGCATACATCACTGAAGCTTTCTTT.

The V call is TRBV5-1, the J call TRBJ2-5; D is possibly TRBD2 (6 bases). V gave up 1 base and J gave up 5 bases, with 9 bases separating them. Germline CDR1 reads SGHRS; CDR2 reads YFSETQ. There are 13 residues in the CDR3. The CDR3 nucleotides read TGCGCCAGCAGCTTGTGGGGGAGGGAGACCCAGTACTTC. It encodes CASSLWGRETQYF.

The V and J genes are TRBV14 and TRBJ1-5; D is undetermined. This CDR3 is built from 13 residues. Per germline, CDR1 SGHDN and CDR2 FVKESK. Deletions cut 0 bases from V and 6 bases from J, with 6 bases between. DNA of the CDR3: TGTGCCAGCAGCCAAGACGGGGTTCAGCCCCAGCATTTT. It specifies CASSQDGVQPQHF.

The chain combines TRBV10-2 with TRBJ2-3; 7 bases fit TRBD2. CDR1 is WSHSY and CDR2 is SAAADI in the germline V gene. V dropped 4 bases and J dropped 1; count of bases not matched to a gene: 5. The CDR3 sequence is 15 residues long. CDR3 amino acids: CASSAQAGGTDTQYF. The CDR3 DNA follows: TGCGCCAGCAGTGCCCAGGCGGGGGGCACAGATACGCAGTATTTT.

The chain has TRBV18 and TRBJ1-2; D perhaps matches TRBD1 (5 bases). Germline V gene sequence: CDR1 KGHSH, CDR2 LQKENI. V was cut by 0 bases and J by 4 bases, with 6 bases left in between. The CDR3 sequence is 13 residues long. This chain's CDR3 is CASSPPGGYGYTF. CDR3 coding DNA: TGTGCCAGCTCACCACCGGGGGGCTATGGCTACACCTTC. Combining the CDR3 with reference TRBV18 and TRBJ1-2 gives the whole variable domain NAGVMQNPRHLVRRRGQEARLRCSPMKGHSHVYWYRQLPEEGLKFMVYLQKENIIDESGMPKERFSAEFPKEGPSILRIQQVVRGDSAAYFCASSPPGGYGYTFGSGTRLTVV.

This clone was detected once. The V and J genes are TRBV6-1 and TRBJ1-6; D is unresolved. Germline CDR1 and CDR2: MNHNS and SASEGT. V was trimmed by 4 bases and J by 7 bases, leaving 14 bases between them. The length of the CDR3 is 15 residues. This CDR3 is CASSVTSSKNSPLHF. CDR3 DNA: TGTGCCAGCAGTGTTACTTCCTCCAAGAATTCACCCCTCCACTTT.

This chain joins TRBV19 and TRBJ1-2, with TRBD1 matching over 10 bases. Germline V lookup: CDR1 LNHDA, CDR2 SQIVND (reference sequence). Trimming took 3 bases from V and 0 from J; bases not matched to a gene: 7. The CDR3 contains 17 residues. The CDR3 is CASSMIRDRGTNYGYTF. As DNA, the CDR3 is TGTGCCAGTAGTATGATAAGGGACAGGGGAACTAACTATGGCTACACCTTC.

The chain couples TRBV15 to TRBJ1-5, with D maybe TRBD1 (6 bases). V was pared by 0 bases and J by 8 bases, with 11 bases between. Germline V lookup: CDR1 LNHNV, CDR2 YYDKDF (reference sequence). This CDR3 is 14 amino acids long. The CDR3 loop is CATSRDRGTEPQHF. CDR3 DNA: TGTGCCACCAGCAGAGACAGGGGTACTGAGCCCCAGCATTTT.

CDR3 in DNA: TGTGCCAGCAGTCCCGGACAGTCCTTCGGGGAGCTGTTTTTT. Translated: CASSPGQSFGELFF. The V call is TRBV6-5, the J call TRBJ2-2; a weak D match, TRBD1 (6 bases). The V and J ends lost 5 bases and 7 bases respectively, with 14 bases between them. The germline V gene has CDR1 MNHEY and CDR2 SVGAGI. The CDR3 runs 14 residues.

This chain links TRBV23-1 with TRBJ1-1; D is undetermined. TRBV23-1 is identified as an open reading frame with a role that is uncertain. The CDR3 extends over 12 amino acids. Trimming left V 2 bases short and J 6 bases short, with 7 bases between. This CDR3 reads CASSQVSPEAFF. In DNA, the CDR3 is TGCGCCAGCAGTCAAGTCTCCCCTGAAGCTTTCTTT.

The genes are TRBV28 and TRBJ2-7; possibly TRBD1 for D (6 bases). This CDR3 is 16 amino acids long. Germline-derived CDR1 and CDR2 are MDHEN and SYDVKM. Between the trimmed V and J ends, which lost 5 bases and 0 bases, there was a span of 17 bases. CDR3: CASSLHKGELSYEQYF. CDR3 nucleotide sequence: TGTGCCAGCAGTCTCCATAAGGGGGAGCTCTCCTACGAGCAGTACTTC.

The rearrangement links TRBV4-1 to TRBJ2-7; 14 bases match TRBD2. The trim removed 5 bases at V and 4 bases at J, leaving 7 bases unmatched. This CDR3 contains 16 residues. Germline V gene sequence: CDR1 MGHRA, CDR2 YSYEKL. CDR3 sequence: CASSAEGLAGDYEQYF. DNA for the CDR3: TGCGCCAGCAGCGCGGAGGGACTAGCGGGAGATTACGAGCAGTACTTC.

The chain carries TRBV2 and TRBJ1-2; unclear D gene. Trimming removed 6 bases from V and 2 bases from J, with 13 bases in between. This CDR3 spans 14 amino acids. The germline gives CDR1 SNHLY, CDR2 FYNNEI. CDR3 amino acids: CASSLDGYNYGYTF. In DNA form, the CDR3 reads TGTGCCAGCAGCCTAGACGGCTACAACTATGGCTACACCTTC.

This clone came up a few times. The rearrangement uses TRBV19 and TRBJ2-7; perhaps TRBD1 as D (6 bases). The length of the CDR3 is 16 residues. Trimming shortened V by 1 base and J by 0 bases, and 13 bases separated the two germline ends. CDR1 is LNHDA and CDR2 is SQIVND in the germline V gene (reference sequence). CDR3 bases: TGTGCCAGTAGTATAGGAGGACAGACAAGCTCCTACGAGCAGTACTTC. The encoded protein is CASSIGGQTSSYEQYF.

The CDR3 bases are TGTGCCAGCAGCTTGCAAGGGGTGGTGTGGAATGAGCAGTTCTTC. Amino acid sequence: CASSLQGVVWNEQFF. V gene TRBV5-4 combines with J gene TRBJ2-1, with a weak D call TRBD1 (5 bases). V shed 1 base and J shed 7 bases, with 15 bases lying between them. This CDR3 has 15 amino acids. The germline gives CDR1 SGHNT, CDR2 YYREEE (reference sequence).

The chain is built from TRBV6-1 and TRBJ2-3; D perhaps matches TRBD1 (5 bases). CDR1 is MNHNS and CDR2 is SASEGT in the germline V gene. This CDR3 is 14 amino acids long. Trimming pared 2 bases from V and 4 bases from J, leaving 10 bases between. The CDR3 here is CASSELKGPDTQYF. The DNA of the CDR3 is TGTGCCAGCAGTGAACTGAAGGGGCCAGATACGCAGTATTTT.

The V and J genes are TRBV9 and TRBJ1-2; D is undetermined. This CDR3 has 13 amino acids. V lost 0 bases to trimming and J lost 2 bases, with 5 bases between them. The germline V gene encodes CDR1 SGDLS and CDR2 YYNGEE. CDR3 amino acids: CASSVDINYGYTF. CDR3 bases: TGTGCCAGCAGCGTAGATATCAACTATGGCTACACCTTC.

The chain has TRBV28 and TRBJ2-2; D is perhaps TRBD1 (5 bases). This CDR3 region has 13 residues. V was pared by 7 bases and J by 5 bases, with 11 bases between. Germline assignment: CDR1 MDHEN and CDR2 SYDVKM. CDR3 residues: CASTQGWTGELFF. The CDR3 nucleotides are TGTGCCAGCACGCAGGGTTGGACCGGGGAGCTGTTTTTT.